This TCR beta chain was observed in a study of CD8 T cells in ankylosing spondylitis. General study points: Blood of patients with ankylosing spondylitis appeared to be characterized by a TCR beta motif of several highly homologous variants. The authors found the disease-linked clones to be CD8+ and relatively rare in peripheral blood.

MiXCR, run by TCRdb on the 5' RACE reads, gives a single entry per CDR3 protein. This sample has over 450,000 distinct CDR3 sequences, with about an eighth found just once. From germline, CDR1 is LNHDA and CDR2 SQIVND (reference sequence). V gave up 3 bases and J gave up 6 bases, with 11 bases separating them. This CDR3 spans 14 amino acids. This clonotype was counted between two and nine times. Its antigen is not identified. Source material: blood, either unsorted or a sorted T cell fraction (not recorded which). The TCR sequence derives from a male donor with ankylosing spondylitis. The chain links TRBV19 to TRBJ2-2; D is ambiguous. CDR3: CASSIVTGSGELFF. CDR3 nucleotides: TGTGCCAGTAGTATCGTTACGGGTTCCGGGGAGCTGTTTTTT. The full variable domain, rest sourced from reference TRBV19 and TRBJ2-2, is DGGITQSPKYLFRKEGQNVTLSCEQNLNHDAMYWYRQDPGQGLRLIYYSQIVNDFQKGDIAEGYSVSREKKESFPLTVTSAQKNPTAFYLCASSIVTGSGELFFGEGSRLTVL.